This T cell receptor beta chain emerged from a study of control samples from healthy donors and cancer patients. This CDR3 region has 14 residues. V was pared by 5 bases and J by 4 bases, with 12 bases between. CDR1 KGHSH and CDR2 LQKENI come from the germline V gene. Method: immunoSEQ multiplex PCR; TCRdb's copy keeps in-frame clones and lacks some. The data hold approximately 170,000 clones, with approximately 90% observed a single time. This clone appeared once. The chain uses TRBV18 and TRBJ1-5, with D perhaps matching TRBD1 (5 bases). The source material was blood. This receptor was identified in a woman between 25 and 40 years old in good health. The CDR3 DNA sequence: TGTGCCAGCTCAAGATGGGGGGAGAATCAGCCCCAGCATTTT. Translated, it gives CASSRWGENQPQHF.